This is a list of T cell receptor beta chains from one sample in a study of post-analysis software for immune sequencing data. TCRdb reanalysed the PCR reads using MiXCR and keeps one entry per CDR3 protein. The sample consists of roughly 540,000 distinct CDR3 sequences, approximately 31% of them appearing once. The specimen was blood. The receptors shown here come from a girl between 2 and 17 years old with multiple sclerosis. Each CDR3 is given with its conserved first and last residue. Each record gives: V gene, J gene, D gene, clone size, CDR3 protein, CDR3 DNA. D genes are given only for firm matches. Only some rows state a clone size, as once, few, many or a class for expanded clones.

>TRBV7-9|TRBJ2-1|TRBD1|few
CASSPSATGVYEQFF
TGTGCCAGCAGCCCTTCCGCGACAGGGGTGTATGAGCAGTTCTTC
>TRBV7-3|TRBJ1-1|TRBD1|NA
CASSLNRGGTEAFF
TGTGCCAGCAGCTTAAACAGGGGAGGCACTGAAGCTTTCTTT
>TRBV29-1|TRBJ2-3|NA|few
CSVYPGTGGDTQYF
TGCAGCGTTTACCCCGGGACCGGGGGAGATACGCAGTATTTT
>TRBV6-4|TRBJ2-7|NA|NA
CASSDSWADEQYF
TGTGCCAGCAGTGACTCCTGGGCCGACGAGCAGTACTTC
>TRBV5-1|TRBJ2-3|TRBD2|few
CASSLITGGPDTQYF
TGCGCCAGCAGCTTGATTACGGGGGGTCCAGATACGCAGTATTTT
>TRBV5-1|TRBJ2-1|TRBD2|NA
CASSSTSGVEQFF
TGCGCCAGCAGCTCGACTAGCGGGGTTGAGCAGTTCTTC
>TRBV9|TRBJ1-2|NA|NA
CASSVVGVGGYTF
TGTGCCAGCAGCGTAGTTGGTGTTGGAGGCTACACCTTC
>TRBV4-1|TRBJ1-2|NA|few
CASSQPRSIGGYTF
TGCGCCAGCAGCCAACCGCGAAGCATTGGAGGCTACACCTTC
>TRBV12-3/TRBV12-4|TRBJ1-4|TRBD1|NA
CASSPGTGVNEKLFF
TGTGCCAGCAGCCCTGGGACAGGGGTGAATGAAAAACTGTTTTTT
>TRBV12-3/TRBV12-4|TRBJ2-5|TRBD2|NA
CASSSSGMARETQYF
TGTGCCAGCAGTTCTAGCGGGATGGCGAGGGAGACCCAGTACTTC
>TRBV24-1|TRBJ1-5|NA|NA
CATSDLGQGNQPQHF
TGTGCCACCAGTGATTTAGGCCAGGGCAATCAGCCCCAGCATTTT
>TRBV18|TRBJ2-1|TRBD2|few
CASSPPLTRGDNEQFF
TGTGCCAGCTCACCACCGCTGACCCGGGGGGACAATGAGCAGTTCTTC
>TRBV28|TRBJ1-2|NA|NA
CASSWGGGNYGYTF
TGTGCCAGCAGTTGGGGTGGGGGTAACTATGGCTACACCTTC
>TRBV6-6|TRBJ2-3|TRBD1|NA
CASSYYLDRATDTQYF
TGTGCCAGCAGTTATTATTTAGACAGGGCCACAGATACGCAGTATTTT
>TRBV19|TRBJ2-5|TRBD2|NA
CASSRSGTSQETQYF
TGTGCCAGTAGTCGATCCGGGACTAGTCAAGAGACCCAGTACTTC
>TRBV7-9|TRBJ1-5|NA|few
CASSFGPGSQPQHF
TGTGCCAGCAGCTTCGGCCCTGGGTCTCAGCCCCAGCATTTT
>TRBV10-2|TRBJ2-5|NA|NA
CASQRGIEETQYF
TGCGCCAGCCAGCGTGGAATTGAGGAGACCCAGTACTTC
>TRBV29-1|TRBJ1-2|TRBD1|NA
CSVPPGQGANYGYTF
TGCAGCGTTCCACCGGGACAGGGAGCTAACTATGGCTACACCTTC
>TRBV7-9|TRBJ2-3|TRBD2|few
CASSLGTSGDPRTDTQYF
TGTGCCAGCAGCCTAGGGACTAGCGGAGATCCTCGCACAGATACGCAGTATTTT
>TRBV6-5|TRBJ1-4|NA|once
CASSYPWFRATTNEKLFF
TGTGCCAGCAGTTACCCGTGGTTCAGGGCTACAACTAATGAAAAACTGTTTTTT
>TRBV3-1|TRBJ2-1|NA|NA
CASSQEVMVPNEQFF
TGTGCCAGCAGCCAAGAAGTGATGGTCCCGAATGAGCAGTTCTTC
>TRBV7-2|TRBJ1-1|NA|few
CASSLWTATNTEAFF
TGTGCCAGCAGCTTATGGACAGCCACGAACACTGAAGCTTTCTTT
>TRBV19|TRBJ1-1|NA|NA
CASSIVKNTEAFF
TGTGCCAGTAGTATAGTGAAGAACACTGAAGCTTTCTTT
>TRBV6-2/TRBV6-3|TRBJ1-6|TRBD1|few
CASRPGQSSYNSPLHF
TGTGCCAGCAGGCCGGGACAGAGCTCCTATAATTCACCCCTCCACTTT
>TRBV14|TRBJ2-5|NA|once
CASSQVTGSEQYF
TGTGCCAGCAGCCAAGTCACGGGATCTGAGCAGTACTTC
>TRBV24-1|TRBJ1-2|NA|few
CATSDSYGGYTF
TGTGCCACCAGTGATTCTTACGGAGGCTACACCTTC
>TRBV5-1|TRBJ2-7|NA|few
CASSLEGGYEQYF
TGCGCCAGCAGCTTGGAAGGGGGGTACGAGCAGTACTTC
>TRBV9|TRBJ2-7|NA|NA
CASSVAGADYEQYF
TGTGCCAGCAGCGTAGCGGGGGCGGACTACGAGCAGTACTTC
>TRBV5-1|TRBJ1-2|NA|few
CASSLGPTEHYGYTF
TGCGCCAGCAGCTTGGGGCCCACGGAGCACTATGGCTACACCTTC
>TRBV7-8|TRBJ1-2|TRBD1|few
CASSPTRDRGLGYTF
TGTGCCAGCAGTCCCACACGGGACAGGGGGCTTGGCTACACCTTC
>TRBV5-6|TRBJ2-1|TRBD2|NA
CASSYGLAGGQVKTNNEQFF
TGTGCCAGCAGCTACGGACTAGCGGGGGGGCAAGTGAAAACCAACAATGAGCAGTTCTTC
>TRBV6-5|TRBJ1-1|TRBD1|once
CASSRAGQPTEAFF
TGTGCCAGCAGCCGGGCGGGACAGCCCACTGAAGCTTTCTTT
>TRBV12-3/TRBV12-4|TRBJ1-1|NA|few
CASTTLGGGTEAFF
TGTGCCAGCACTACCTTAGGGGGGGGCACTGAAGCTTTCTTT
>TRBV7-9|TRBJ1-4|NA|NA
CASSPAARTNEKLFF
TGTGCCAGCAGCCCGGCGGCCAGGACTAATGAAAAACTGTTTTTT